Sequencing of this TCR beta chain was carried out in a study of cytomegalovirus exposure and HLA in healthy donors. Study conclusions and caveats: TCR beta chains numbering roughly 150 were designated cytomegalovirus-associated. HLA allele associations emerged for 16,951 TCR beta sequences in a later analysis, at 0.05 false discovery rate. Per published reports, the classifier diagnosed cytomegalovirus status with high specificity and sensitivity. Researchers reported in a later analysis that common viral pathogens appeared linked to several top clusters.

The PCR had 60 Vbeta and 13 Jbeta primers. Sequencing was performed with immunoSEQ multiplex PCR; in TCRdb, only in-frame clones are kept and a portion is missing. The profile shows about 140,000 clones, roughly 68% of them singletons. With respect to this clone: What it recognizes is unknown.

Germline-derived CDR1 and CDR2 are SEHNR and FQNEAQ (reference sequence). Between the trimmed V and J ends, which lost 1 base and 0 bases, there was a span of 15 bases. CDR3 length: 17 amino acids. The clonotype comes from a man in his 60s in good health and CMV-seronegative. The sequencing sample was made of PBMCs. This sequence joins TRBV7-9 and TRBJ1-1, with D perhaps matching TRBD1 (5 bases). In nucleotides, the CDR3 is TGTGCCAGCAGCTTAGTCGAGGGACTGCTAATGAACACTGAAGCTTTCTTT. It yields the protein CASSLVEGLLMNTEAFF.